A selection of T cell receptor beta chains follows, all from one sample in a study of blood T cell repertoires in COVID-19. Assay used: immunoSEQ multiplex PCR; TCRdb lists only in-frame clones, some missing. Among about 200,000 clones, 86% were seen once, and the ten largest hold roughly 2.4%. Input material: peripheral blood. The receptors come from a woman aged 45-65 years with acute or convalescent COVID-19. Both conserved end residues are trimmed from each CDR3.

ASSLGPGWQETQY	TRBV7-7	TRBJ2-5	13
ASESGGSSTDTQY	TRBV12-5	TRBJ2-3	13
ASSIQSGGPYNEQF	TRBV19	TRBJ2-1	14
ASSPGNTIY	TRBV11-2	TRBJ1-3	9
ASSSGTLTQETQY	TRBV28	TRBJ2-5	13
ASSLVGSSYEQY	TRBV3-1/TRBV3-2	TRBJ2-7	12
SARKGGEAF	TRBV29-1	TRBJ1-1	9
ASSSGGQAKNIQY	TRBV5-1	TRBJ2-4	13
ASKDRGLSQPQH	TRBV19	TRBJ1-5	12
ASSETGGGWDTQY	TRBV10-2	TRBJ2-3	13
ASTVGGITEAF	TRBV2	TRBJ1-1	11
ASSQLPSGGETQY	TRBV3-1/TRBV3-2	TRBJ2-5	13
ASSFRKNTEAF	TRBV5-1	TRBJ1-1	11
SAGSGQGNEQY	TRBV29-1	NA	11
ASSYAAPNTEAF	TRBV4-3	TRBJ1-1	12
ASSTTGAKETQY	TRBV7-3	TRBJ2-5	12
ASSPREGASQY	TRBV3-1/TRBV3-2	TRBJ2-7	11
ASSLASGLGTDTQY	TRBV7-6	TRBJ2-3	14
ASSLAGEQY	TRBV6-5	TRBJ2-7	9
SVEVRGTYYGDGYT	TRBV29-1	TRBJ1-2	14
ASTLQDRMNTEAF	TRBV19	TRBJ1-1	13
ASTTRASTEAF	TRBV6-5	TRBJ1-1	11
ASSGGQVRYGYT	TRBV9	TRBJ1-2	12
ASSLASGTGIDTQY	TRBV7-2	TRBJ2-3	14
ASSPTGMANEKLF	TRBV4-3	TRBJ1-4	13